Sequencing of this T cell receptor (beta chain) was carried out in a study of CD8+ T cells in alopecia areata. The overall study: A regimen of oral tofacitinib, 5 to 10 mg twice daily, was given to treated patients.

Whole-study results and caveats: Elevated clonality characterized lesional scalp relative to normal scalp, particularly in alopecia totalis/universalis. Only a single nonresponder existed, so baseline CD8+ expansion links stay unclear. Scalp and blood retained many expanded lesional clones during tofacitinib.

The germline gives CDR1 MDHEN, CDR2 SYDVKM. The CDR3 consists of 13 residues. The V end lost 5 bases, the J end lost 8 bases, and 14 bases lay between the germline ends. In its sample, this clone was seen a few times. Its antigen is undetermined. RNA was extracted and reverse transcribed into cDNA as the sequencing template. Produced via immunoSEQ multiplex PCR; TCRdb's table is partial and in-frame only. The sample comprises about 300,000 clones, 55% to 75% of which are singletons, and around 1.7% rests with the top ten. Treatment here: oral pan-JAK inhibitor, 5-10 mg twice daily. The rearrangement links TRBV28 to TRBJ2-3; D call uncertain. The sequenced sample was CD4+ T cells sorted from blood, obtained at week 24, from a patient treated with tofacitinib. The TCR originated in a human donor with alopecia areata. The CDR3 DNA follows: TGTGCCAGCAGTACCCGCTCCCCCCGTACGCAGTATTTT. Its translation is CASSTRSPRTQYF.